This paragraph covers one T cell receptor (beta chain) sequence. This record comes from a study of blood T cell repertoires in COVID-19. Clones were read by immunoSEQ multiplex PCR, and TCRdb kept only the in-frame ones, dropping some. Among some 16,000 clones, around 86% were seen once, and the ten largest hold over 10%. This CDR3 has 15 residues. The origin of this receptor is a human donor in a cohort sampled during active COVID-19. This rearrangement joins TRBV1 to TRBJ1-3; whether TRBD1, the table's D call, matches the DNA was not checked. TRBV1 corresponds to a pseudogene. The sequenced sample consisted of peripheral blood. The CDR3 coding sequence is TGCACCAGCAGGCCCTGGGCGCCCTCTGGAAACACCATATATTTT. Protein product: CTSRPWAPSGNTIYF.